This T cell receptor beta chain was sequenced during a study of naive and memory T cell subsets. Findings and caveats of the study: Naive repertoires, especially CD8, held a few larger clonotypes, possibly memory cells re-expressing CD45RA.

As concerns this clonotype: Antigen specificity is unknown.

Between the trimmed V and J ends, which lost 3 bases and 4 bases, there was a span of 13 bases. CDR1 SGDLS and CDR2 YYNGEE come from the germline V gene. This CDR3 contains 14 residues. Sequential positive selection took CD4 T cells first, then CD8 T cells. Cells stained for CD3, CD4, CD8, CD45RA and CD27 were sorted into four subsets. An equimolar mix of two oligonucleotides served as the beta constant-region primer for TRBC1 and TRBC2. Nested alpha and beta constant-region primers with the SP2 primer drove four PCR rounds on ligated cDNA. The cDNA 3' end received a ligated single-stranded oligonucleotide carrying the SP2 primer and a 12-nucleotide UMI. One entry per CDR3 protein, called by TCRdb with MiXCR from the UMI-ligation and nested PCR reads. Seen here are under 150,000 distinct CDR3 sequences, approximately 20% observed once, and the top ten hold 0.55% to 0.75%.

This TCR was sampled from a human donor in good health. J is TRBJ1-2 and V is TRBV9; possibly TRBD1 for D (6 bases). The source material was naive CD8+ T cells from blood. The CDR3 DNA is TGTGCCAGCAGCGCGGGACACCCGATCTATGGCTACACCTTC. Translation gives CASSAGHPIYGYTF.